This T cell receptor (beta chain) was identified during a study of cytomegalovirus exposure and HLA in healthy donors. V was shortened by 5 bases and J by 1 base, with 11 bases between the two germline ends. The germline gives CDR1 KGHSH, CDR2 LQKENI. There are 14 residues in the CDR3. Data came from immunoSEQ multiplex PCR; TCRdb stores just in-frame clones and leaves some out. The sample holds under 250,000 clones, around 78% seen once. The chain has TRBV18 and TRBJ1-2; no definite D call. What was sequenced was PBMCs. The origin of this receptor is a woman between 18 and 30 years old in good health and CMV-seronegative. The CDR3, as DNA: TGTGCCAGCTCAACGTCCACAAGTAACTATGGCTACACCTTC. Encoded protein: CASSTSTSNYGYTF.